This T cell receptor (beta chain) was retrieved from a study of metastatic and nonmetastatic thyroid tumors. Overall study context: Repertoires were compared across blood and tumor or nodule tissue from malignant and benign thyroid patients.

Patients were all untreated before their thyroid surgery. This clone was picked up many times. The antigen remains unidentified. TCRdb re-called the PCR reads with MiXCR. The sample has around 20,000 clones, roughly 15% seen once; the top ten hold about 15%. The study, taken as a whole, reports: Malignant thyroid tumors reportedly had TCR beta diversity that was significantly higher than in benign nodules, in blood and tumor.

This receptor was taken from a female donor with papillary thyroid cancer or a benign thyroid nodule (not recorded which). Some clones in this sample may be carry-over from other donors' samples. Material for sequencing was tumor tissue.

The CDR3 loop is CASRDGTSVYAGELFF. The CDR3 DNA is TGCGCCAGCAGAGACGGGACTAGCGTATATGCCGGGGAGCTGTTTTTT. The chain couples TRBV5-1 to TRBJ2-2; 10 bases line up with TRBD2. V trimming: 5 bases; J trimming: 6 bases; junction bases outside the gene matches: 10. Germline V CDR1 and CDR2: SGHRS, YFSETQ. The length of the CDR3 is 16 residues.